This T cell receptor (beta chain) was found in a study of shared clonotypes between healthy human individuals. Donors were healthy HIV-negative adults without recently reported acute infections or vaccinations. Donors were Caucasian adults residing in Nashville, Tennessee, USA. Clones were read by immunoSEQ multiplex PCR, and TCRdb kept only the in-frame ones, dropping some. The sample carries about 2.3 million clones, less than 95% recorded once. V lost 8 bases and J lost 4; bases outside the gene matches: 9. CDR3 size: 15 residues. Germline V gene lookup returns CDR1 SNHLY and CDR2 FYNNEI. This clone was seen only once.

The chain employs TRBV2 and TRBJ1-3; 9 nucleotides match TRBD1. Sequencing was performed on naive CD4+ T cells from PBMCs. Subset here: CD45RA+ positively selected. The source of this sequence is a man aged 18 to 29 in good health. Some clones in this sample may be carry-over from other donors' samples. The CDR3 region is CASENHRGLGNTIYF. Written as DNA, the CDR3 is TGTGCCAGCGAAAACCACAGGGGGCTCGGAAACACCATATATTTT.